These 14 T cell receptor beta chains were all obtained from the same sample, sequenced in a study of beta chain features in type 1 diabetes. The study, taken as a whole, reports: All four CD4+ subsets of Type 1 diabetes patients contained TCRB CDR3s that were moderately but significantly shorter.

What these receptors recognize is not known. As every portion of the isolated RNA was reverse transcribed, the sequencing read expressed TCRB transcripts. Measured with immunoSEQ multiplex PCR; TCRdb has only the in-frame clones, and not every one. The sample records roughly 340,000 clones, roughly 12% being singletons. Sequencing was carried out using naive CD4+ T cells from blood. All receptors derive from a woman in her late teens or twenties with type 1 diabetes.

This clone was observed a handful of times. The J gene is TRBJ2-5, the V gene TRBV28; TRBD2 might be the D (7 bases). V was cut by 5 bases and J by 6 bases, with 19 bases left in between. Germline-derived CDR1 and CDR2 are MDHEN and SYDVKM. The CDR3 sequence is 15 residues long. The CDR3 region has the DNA TGTGCCAGCAGTCCTGGGGGGGGCTACGCGAAGACCCAGTACTTC. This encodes CASSPGGGYAKTQYF.

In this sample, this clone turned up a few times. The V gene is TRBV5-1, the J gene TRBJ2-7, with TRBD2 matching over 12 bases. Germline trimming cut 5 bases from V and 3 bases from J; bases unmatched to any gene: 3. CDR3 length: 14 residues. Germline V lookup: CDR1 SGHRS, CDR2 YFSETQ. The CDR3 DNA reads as TGCGCCAGCAGTTGGACTAGCGGGGTCTACGAGCAGTACTTC. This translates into CASSWTSGVYEQYF.

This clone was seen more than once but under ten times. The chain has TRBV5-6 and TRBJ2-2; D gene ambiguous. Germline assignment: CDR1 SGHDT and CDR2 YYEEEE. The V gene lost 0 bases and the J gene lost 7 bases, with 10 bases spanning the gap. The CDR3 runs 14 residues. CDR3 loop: CASSLGQLVGELFF. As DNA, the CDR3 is TGTGCCAGCAGCTTGGGCCAGCTAGTCGGGGAGCTGTTTTTT.

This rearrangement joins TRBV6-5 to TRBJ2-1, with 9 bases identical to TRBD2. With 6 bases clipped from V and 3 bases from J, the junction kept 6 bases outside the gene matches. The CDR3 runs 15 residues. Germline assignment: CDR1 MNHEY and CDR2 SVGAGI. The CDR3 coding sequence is TGTGCCAGCAGGCCTACTAGCGGGCTCTACAATGAGCAGTTCTTC. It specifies CASRPTSGLYNEQFF.

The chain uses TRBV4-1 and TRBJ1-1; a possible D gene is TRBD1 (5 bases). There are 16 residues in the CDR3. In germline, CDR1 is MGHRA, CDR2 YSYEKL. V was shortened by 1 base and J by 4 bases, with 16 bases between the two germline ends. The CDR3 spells CASSQGNSGASTEAFF. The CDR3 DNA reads TGCGCCAGCAGCCAAGGGAACAGCGGGGCGAGCACTGAAGCTTTCTTT.

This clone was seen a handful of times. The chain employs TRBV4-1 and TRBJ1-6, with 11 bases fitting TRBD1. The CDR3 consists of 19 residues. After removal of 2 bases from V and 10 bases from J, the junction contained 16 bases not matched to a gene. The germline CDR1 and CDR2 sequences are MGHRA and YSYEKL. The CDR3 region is CASSQSGKSAGQGESPLHF. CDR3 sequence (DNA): TGCGCCAGCAGCCAAAGTGGTAAAAGCGCGGGACAGGGGGAATCACCCCTCCACTTT.

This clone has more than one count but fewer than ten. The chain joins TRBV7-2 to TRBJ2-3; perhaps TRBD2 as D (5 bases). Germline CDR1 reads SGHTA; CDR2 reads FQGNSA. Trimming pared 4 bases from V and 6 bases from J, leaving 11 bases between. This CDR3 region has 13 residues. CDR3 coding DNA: TGTGCCAGCAGCTATAGTCGGGGTGATACGCAGTATTTT. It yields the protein CASSYSRGDTQYF.

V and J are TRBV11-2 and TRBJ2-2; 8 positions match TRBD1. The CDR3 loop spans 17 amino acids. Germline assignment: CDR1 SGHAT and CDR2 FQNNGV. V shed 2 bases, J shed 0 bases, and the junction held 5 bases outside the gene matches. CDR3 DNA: TGTGCCAGCAGCTTACCTTGGACAGGGCCGAACACCGGGGAGCTGTTTTTT. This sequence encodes CASSLPWTGPNTGELFF. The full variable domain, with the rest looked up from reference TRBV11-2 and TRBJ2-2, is EAGVAQSPRYKIIEKRQSVAFWCNPISGHATLYWYQQILGQGPKLLIQFQNNGVVDDSQLPKDRFSAERLKGVDSTLKIQPAKLEDSAVYLCASSLPWTGPNTGELFFGEGSRLTVL.

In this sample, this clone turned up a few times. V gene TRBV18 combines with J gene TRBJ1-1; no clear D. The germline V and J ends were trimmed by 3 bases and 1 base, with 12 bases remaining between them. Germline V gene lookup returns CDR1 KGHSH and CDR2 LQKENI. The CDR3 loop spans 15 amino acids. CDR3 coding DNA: TGTGCCAGCTCACCGCTACCCGATCCGAACACTGAAGCTTTCTTT. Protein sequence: CASSPLPDPNTEAFF.

This CDR3 is CASSPGLDLEEAFF. The CDR3 DNA sequence: TGTGCCAGCAGCCCAGGGCTGGACCTCGAAGAAGCTTTCTTT. The chain links TRBV7-9 to TRBJ1-1; D perhaps matches TRBD1 (5 bases). V was trimmed by 5 bases and J by 8 bases, leaving 18 bases between them. The CDR3 loop spans 14 amino acids. Germline CDR1 reads SEHNR; CDR2 reads FQNEAQ (reference sequence).

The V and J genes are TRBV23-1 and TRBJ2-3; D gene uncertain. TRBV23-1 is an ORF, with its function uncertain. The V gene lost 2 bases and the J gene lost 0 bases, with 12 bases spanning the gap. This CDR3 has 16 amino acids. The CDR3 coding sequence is TGCGCCAGCAGTCAAATTCCAGGCCCTAGCACAGATACGCAGTATTTT. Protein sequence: CASSQIPGPSTDTQYF.

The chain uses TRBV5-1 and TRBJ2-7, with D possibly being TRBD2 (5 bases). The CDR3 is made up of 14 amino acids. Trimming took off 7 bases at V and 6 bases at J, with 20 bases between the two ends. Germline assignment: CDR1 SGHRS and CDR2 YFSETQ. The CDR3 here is CASHAGGPEAEQYF. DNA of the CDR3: TGCGCCAGCCACGCCGGCGGGCCTGAGGCCGAGCAGTACTTC. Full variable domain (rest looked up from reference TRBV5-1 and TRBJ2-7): KAGVTQTPRYLIKTRGQQVTLSCSPISGHRSVSWYQQTPGQGLQFLFEYFSETQRNKGNFPGRFSGRQFSNSRSEMNVSTLELGDSALYLCASHAGGPEAEQYFGPGTRLTVT.

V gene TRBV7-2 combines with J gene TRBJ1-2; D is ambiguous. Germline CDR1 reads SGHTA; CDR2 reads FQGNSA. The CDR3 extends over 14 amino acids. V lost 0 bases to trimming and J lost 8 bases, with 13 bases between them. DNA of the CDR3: TGTGCCAGCAGCTTAGCCCAGATCCCCGGGGGCTACACCTTC. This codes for CASSLAQIPGGYTF.

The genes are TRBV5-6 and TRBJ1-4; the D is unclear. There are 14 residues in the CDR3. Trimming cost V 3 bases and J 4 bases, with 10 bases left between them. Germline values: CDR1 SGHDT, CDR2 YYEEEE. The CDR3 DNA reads TGTGCCAGCAGCTCCCCCCAGATTAATGAAAAACTGTTTTTT. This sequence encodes CASSSPQINEKLFF.